These 14 T cell receptor beta chains originate from one sample sequenced in a study of blood T cells in healthy people across ages. The second PCR ran roughly 7 to 12 cycles with a sample-barcoded 5' primer and J-beta primers. TCRdb reanalysed the 5' RACE reads using MiXCR and keeps one entry per CDR3 protein. The top ten clones hold more than 6% of a sample with about 1,400,000 distinct CDR3 sequences, 45% to 70% of them seen once. Sequencing was done on a sample of blood. Receptor source: a man aged 18-30 years in good health.

The J gene is TRBJ1-1, the V gene TRBV6-6; D call uncertain. Trimming shortened V by 1 base and J by 6 bases, and 15 bases separated the two germline ends. The CDR3 extends over 15 amino acids. CDR1 is MNHNY and CDR2 is SVGAGI in the germline V gene (reference sequence). The CDR3 sequence: CASSYLRSEGAEAFF. CDR3 DNA: TGTGCCAGCAGTTACTTGAGATCTGAGGGAGCTGAAGCTTTCTTT.

V gene TRBV27 combines with J gene TRBJ1-5, with a possible D match to TRBD1 (5 bases). This CDR3 spans 17 amino acids. V lost 6 bases to trimming and J lost 3 bases, with 21 bases between them. Germline V gene sequence: CDR1 MNHEY, CDR2 SMNVEV (reference sequence). CDR3 bases: TGTGCCAGCAGCCTCACCGCGGGGGGTTCTTACAATCAGCCCCAGCATTTT. It yields the protein CASSLTAGGSYNQPQHF.

The chain links TRBV29-1 to TRBJ2-7; 8 bases align to TRBD2. The CDR3 length is 14 residues. V shed 4 bases, J shed 2 bases, and the junction held 7 bases outside the gene matches. CDR1 is SQVTM, CDR2 ANQGSEA, per germline. The CDR3 loop is CSVVVSGRAYEQYF. CDR3 bases: TGCAGCGTTGTGGTTTCCGGGAGGGCCTACGAGCAGTACTTC.

This chain uses TRBV6-1 with TRBJ2-7; 7 nucleotides line up with TRBD1. Trimming at V came to 4 bases and at J to 0 bases, leaving 3 bases not matched to a gene. CDR1 is MNHNS, CDR2 SASEGT, per germline. There are 14 residues in the CDR3. The CDR3 protein is CASSGGQFSYEQYF. As DNA, the CDR3 is TGTGCCAGCAGTGGGGGACAGTTCTCCTACGAGCAGTACTTC.

The V call is TRBV7-9, the J call TRBJ1-4; D might be TRBD1 (5 bases). Germline V gives CDR1 SEHNR, CDR2 FQNEAQ (reference sequence). Trimming removed 6 bases at V and 5 bases at J, with 13 bases between. This CDR3 spans 14 amino acids. CDR3 sequence reads: CASSPGASNEKLFF. In nucleotides, the CDR3 is TGTGCCAGCAGTCCCGGGGCCTCAAATGAAAAACTGTTTTTT.

This clonotype occurred a few times. The chain carries TRBV6-5 and TRBJ2-3; D is uncertain. The CDR3 consists of 11 residues. Between the trimmed V and J ends, which lost 7 bases and 4 bases, there was a span of 6 bases. The V gene's germline CDR1 is MNHEY and CDR2 SVGAGI. CDR3 coding DNA: TGTGCCAGCAACCTCGCAGATACGCAGTATTTT. Its translation: CASNLADTQYF.

The rearrangement joins TRBV6-6 to TRBJ1-4; 9 nucleotides align to TRBD1. Trimming took 5 bases from V and 0 from J; bases not matched to a gene: 7. The CDR3 has 17 amino acids. The germline CDR1 and CDR2 sequences are MNHNY and SVGAGI (reference sequence). CDR3 loop: CASSRQGVAATNEKLFF. The CDR3 DNA reads as TGTGCCAGCAGTCGACAGGGGGTTGCTGCAACTAATGAAAAACTGTTTTTT.

This clonotype was seen only a few times. The chain links TRBV12-3 or TRBV12-4 to TRBJ2-5; 8 nucleotides line up with TRBD2. The J segment lost 3 bases and the V segment lost 6 bases, leaving 12 bases of the junction unmatched. The CDR3 runs 16 residues. The CDR3 nucleotides are TGTGCCAGCAGCCGACGTACACCGGGACTAGAAGAGACCCAGTACTTC. It yields the protein CASSRRTPGLEETQYF.

This chain joins TRBV12-3 or TRBV12-4 and TRBJ2-3; unclear D gene. The CDR3 consists of 13 residues. Trimming left V 8 bases short and J 5 bases short, with 14 bases between. CDR3 nucleotide sequence: TGTGCCAGCCGATGGTTAGCCCAAGATACGCAGTATTTT. This codes for CASRWLAQDTQYF.

This clonotype has a single count. This chain links TRBV11-2 with TRBJ1-4; possible D gene TRBD1, 5 bases. Per germline, CDR1 SGHAT and CDR2 FQNNGV. The CDR3 consists of 17 residues. V was clipped by 5 bases and J by 10 bases, with 26 bases between them. The CDR3 bases are TGTGCCAGCAGCCTTCCCTACTTAGAGCCCCCAAGGGGAAAACTGTTTTTT. This encodes CASSLPYLEPPRGKLFF. The variable domain in full, with the rest retrieved from reference TRBV11-2 and TRBJ1-4, is EAGVAQSPRYKIIEKRQSVAFWCNPISGHATLYWYQQILGQGPKLLIQFQNNGVVDDSQLPKDRFSAERLKGVDSTLKIQPAKLEDSAVYLCASSLPYLEPPRGKLFFGSGTQLSVL.

This clonotype came up a few times. The V call is TRBV7-2, the J call TRBJ2-7; D may be TRBD2 (7 bases). The CDR3 sequence is 17 residues long. CDR1 is SGHTA, CDR2 FQGNSA, per germline. Trimming pared 3 bases from V and 4 bases from J, leaving 22 bases between. The CDR3 DNA sequence: TGTGCCAGCAGCTTTCGGGGGGCGGAACCAGGATCTTACGAGCAGTACTTC. Protein: CASSFRGAEPGSYEQYF.

There are a few counts of this clonotype. The gene calls are TRBV11-1 and TRBJ2-1, with D possibly matching TRBD1 (5 bases). Germline V gene data show CDR1 as SGHAT and CDR2 as FQDESV (reference sequence). V dropped 5 bases and J dropped 0 bases, with 11 bases sitting between them. The CDR3 length is 15 residues. Here the CDR3 reads CASSPADSSYNEQFF. CDR3 in DNA: TGTGCCAGCAGCCCGGCCGACAGCTCCTACAATGAGCAGTTCTTC.

The CDR3, as DNA: TGTGCCAGCAGCTCGCAGATTCCTAACACTGAAGCTTTCTTT. Its translation: CASSSQIPNTEAFF. The rearrangement joins TRBV7-9 to TRBJ1-1; D is undetermined. CDR3 length: 14 amino acids. Germline assignment: CDR1 SEHNR and CDR2 FQNEAQ (reference sequence). With 4 bases removed from V and 2 bases from J, the gap between germline ends came to 11 bases.

This clonotype appeared a few times. CDR3 sequence: CASSARDGTGDPQHF. In DNA form, the CDR3 reads TGTGCCAGCAGCGCCCGGGACGGCACGGGGGACCCCCAGCATTTT. The chain combines TRBV9 with TRBJ1-5, with D maybe TRBD1 (5 bases). CDR1 SGDLS and CDR2 YYNGEE come from the germline V gene. The V end was cut by 3 bases, the J end by 10 bases, with 20 bases between. This CDR3 comprises 15 residues.